This entry features one T cell receptor (beta chain) sequence. The data stem from a study of shared clonotypes between healthy human individuals. Study context: CD4 naive and memory got three plates each, CD8 naive two, CD8 memory one.

Positively selected for CCR7, the CD45RO-negative cells used as naive CD8 cells excluded terminally differentiated effector memory CD45RA+ cells. V lost 4 bases, J lost 4 bases, and 8 bases stayed unmatched. CDR3 length: 16 amino acids. The germline CDR1 and CDR2 sequences are SGHNT and YYREEE (reference sequence). Generated by immunoSEQ multiplex PCR, the TCRdb table keeps only in-frame clones and is missing some. The data contain fewer than 800,000 clones, about 92% of them singletons. This TCR came from a man under 40 in good health. Sequenced sample: naive CD8+ T cells sorted from blood. The chain carries TRBV5-4 and TRBJ2-1; 10 nucleotides match TRBD2. The CDR3 loop reads CASSLDETSGYNEQFF. The CDR3 DNA is TGTGCCAGCAGCCTCGATGAGACTAGCGGGTACAATGAGCAGTTCTTC.